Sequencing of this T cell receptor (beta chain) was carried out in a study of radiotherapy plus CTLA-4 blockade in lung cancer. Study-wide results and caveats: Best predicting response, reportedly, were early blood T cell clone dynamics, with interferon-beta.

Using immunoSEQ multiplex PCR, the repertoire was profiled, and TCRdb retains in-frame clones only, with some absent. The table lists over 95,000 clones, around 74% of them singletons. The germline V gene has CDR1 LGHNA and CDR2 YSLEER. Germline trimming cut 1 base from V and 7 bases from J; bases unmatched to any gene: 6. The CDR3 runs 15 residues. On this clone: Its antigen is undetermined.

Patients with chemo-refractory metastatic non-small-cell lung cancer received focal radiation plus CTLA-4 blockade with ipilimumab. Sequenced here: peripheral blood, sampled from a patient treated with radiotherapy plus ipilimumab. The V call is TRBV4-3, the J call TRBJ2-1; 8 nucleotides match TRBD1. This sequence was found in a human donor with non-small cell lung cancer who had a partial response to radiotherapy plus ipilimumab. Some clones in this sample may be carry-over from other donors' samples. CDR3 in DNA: TGCGCCAGCAGCCAAGTTAGACAGGGGAGAAATGAGCAGTTCTTC. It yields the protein CASSQVRQGRNEQFF.